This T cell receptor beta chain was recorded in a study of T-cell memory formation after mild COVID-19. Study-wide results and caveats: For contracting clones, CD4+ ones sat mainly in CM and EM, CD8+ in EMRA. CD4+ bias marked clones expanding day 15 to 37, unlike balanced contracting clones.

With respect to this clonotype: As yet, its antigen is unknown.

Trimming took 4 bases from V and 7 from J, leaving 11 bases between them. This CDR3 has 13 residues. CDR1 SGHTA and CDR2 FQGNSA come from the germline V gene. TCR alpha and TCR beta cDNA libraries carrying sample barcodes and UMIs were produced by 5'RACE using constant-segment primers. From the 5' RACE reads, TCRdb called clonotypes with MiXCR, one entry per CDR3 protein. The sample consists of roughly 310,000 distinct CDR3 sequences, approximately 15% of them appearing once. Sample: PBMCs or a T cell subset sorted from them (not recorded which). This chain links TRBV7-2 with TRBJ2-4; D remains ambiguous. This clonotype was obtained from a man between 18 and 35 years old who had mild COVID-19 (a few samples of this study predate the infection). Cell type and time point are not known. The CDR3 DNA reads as TGTGCCAGCAGCTCAAGGGTCGCGAACATTCAGTACTTC. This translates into CASSSRVANIQYF.